Each of the 22 T cell receptor beta chains below was sequenced from the same sample in a study of blood T cell repertoires in COVID-19. Profiled with immunoSEQ multiplex PCR; TCRdb holds only in-frame clones, not every one. The sample has about 120,000 clones; over 75% are singletons. The sequencing sample was made of peripheral blood. Every receptor here comes from a woman in her sixties or seventies who had recovered from COVID-19.

The J gene is TRBJ2-6, the V gene TRBV15, with a weak D call TRBD1 (5 bases). CDR1 is LNHNV and CDR2 is YYDKDF in the germline V gene (reference sequence). This CDR3 spans 17 amino acids. With 0 bases removed from V and 4 bases from J, the gap between germline ends came to 13 bases. CDR3 sequence: CATSRDSRAAGANVLTF. In DNA form, the CDR3 reads TGTGCCACCAGCAGAGATAGCAGGGCGGCGGGGGCCAACGTCCTGACTTTC.

The chain employs TRBV3-1 (or the pseudogene TRBV3-2) and TRBJ1-1, with D maybe TRBD1 (5 bases). Germline CDR1 is LGHDT and CDR2 is YNNKEL (reference sequence). V lost 4 bases and J 0 bases, leaving 27 bases between the germline ends. This CDR3 is 20 amino acids long. The CDR3 DNA reads as TGTGCCAGCAGCCTTACCCCCGGGGCAGGGAGGACTCTGATGAACACTGAAGCTTTCTTT. Residues: CASSLTPGAGRTLMNTEAFF.

This chain's CDR3 is CASSSRTGGSADTQYF. The CDR3 DNA is TGTGCCAGCAGCTCACGAACAGGGGGCTCGGCAGATACGCAGTATTTT. V and J are TRBV7-6 and TRBJ2-3; 9 nucleotides line up with TRBD1. The V gene's germline CDR1 is SGHVS and CDR2 FNYEAQ. This CDR3 is 16 amino acids long. Germline trimming cut 4 bases from V and 4 bases from J; bases unmatched to any gene: 9.

V and J are TRBV19 and TRBJ1-6; maybe TRBD1 (6 bases). Germline V CDR1 and CDR2: LNHDA, SQIVND (reference sequence). The CDR3 length is 14 residues. V was shortened by 2 bases and J by 7 bases, with 9 bases between the two germline ends. The CDR3 spells CASSISGVNSPLHF. Written as DNA, the CDR3 is TGTGCCAGTAGTATATCAGGGGTCAATTCACCCCTCCACTTT. Full variable domain (outside the CDR3, taken from reference TRBV19 and TRBJ1-6): DGGITQSPKYLFRKEGQNVTLSCEQNLNHDAMYWYRQDPGQGLRLIYYSQIVNDFQKGDIAEGYSVSREKKESFPLTVTSAQKNPTAFYLCASSISGVNSPLHFGNGTRLTVT.

The chain links TRBV16 to TRBJ2-7; perhaps TRBD2 as D (6 bases). V was cut by 4 bases and J by 5 bases, with 12 bases left in between. Germline V gives CDR1 KGHSY, CDR2 FQNENV. The CDR3 length is 13 residues. The CDR3 region has the DNA TGTGCCAGCAGCCCCCTAGGGGAGGACGAGCAGTACTTC. Encoded protein: CASSPLGEDEQYF.

The CDR3 protein is CASSVVDSWETQYF. The CDR3 DNA reads as TGTGCCAGCAGCGTAGTGGACAGCTGGGAGACCCAGTACTTC. The chain is built from TRBV9 and TRBJ2-5; D might be TRBD1 (6 bases). Germline loops: CDR1 SGDLS, CDR2 YYNGEE. This CDR3 has 14 amino acids. V lost 0 bases, J lost 5 bases, and 11 bases lay in between.

This chain connects TRBV28 to TRBJ1-1, with TRBD1 identical over 7 bases. In germline, CDR1 is MDHEN, CDR2 SYDVKM. The length of the CDR3 is 15 residues. The V gene end was trimmed by 9 bases and the J gene end by 11 bases; junction bases not matched to a gene: 21. The CDR3 spells CASTPYAGGTDQAFF. DNA for the CDR3: TGTGCCAGTACCCCTTATGCGGGTGGGACAGATCAGGCTTTCTTT.

This chain connects TRBV4-2 to TRBJ1-1; D is possibly TRBD1 (5 bases). Germline assignment: CDR1 LGHNA and CDR2 YNFKEQ. V gave up 3 bases and J gave up 3 bases, with 14 bases separating them. CDR3 length equals 15 residues. In DNA, the CDR3 is TGTGCCAGCAGCCACGGCGCGTCAGGGTACACTGAAGCTTTCTTT. Translating gives CASSHGASGYTEAFF.

The chain is built from TRBV28 and TRBJ2-5; perhaps TRBD2 as D (5 bases). CDR3 length: 13 amino acids. Trimming removed 6 bases from V and 5 bases from J, with 13 bases in between. Germline assignment: CDR1 MDHEN and CDR2 SYDVKM. The CDR3 DNA reads as TGTGCCAGCAGGAGGCGGGCGCAGGAGACCCAGTACTTC. As protein: CASRRRAQETQYF.

This clone was picked up one time. The J gene is TRBJ2-7, the V gene TRBV9; 7 bases agree with TRBD2. Germline V gene lookup returns CDR1 SGDLS and CDR2 YYNGEE. The J segment lost 3 bases and the V segment lost 4 bases, leaving 7 bases of the junction unmatched. This CDR3 contains 14 residues. This CDR3 reads CASSPSERDYEQYF. CDR3 in DNA: TGTGCCAGCAGCCCTAGCGAGCGGGACTACGAGCAGTACTTC.

In its sample, this clone was seen a few times. J is TRBJ1-6 and V is TRBV27, with D possibly being TRBD1 (5 bases). Germline V gene sequence: CDR1 MNHEY, CDR2 SMNVEV (reference sequence). V was cut by 2 bases and J by 1 base, with 9 bases left in between. This CDR3 has 16 amino acids. This CDR3 reads CASSLQGTSYNSPLHF. The CDR3 nucleotides are TGTGCCAGCAGTTTACAGGGCACGTCCTATAATTCACCCCTCCACTTT.

The chain carries TRBV9 and TRBJ1-4; D call uncertain. CDR3 length: 15 residues. The V end lost 0 bases, the J end lost 7 bases, and 13 bases lay between the germline ends. The germline V gene encodes CDR1 SGDLS and CDR2 YYNGEE. CDR3 DNA: TGTGCCAGCAGCGTAGCTGGGAAGCGGGTTGAAAAACTGTTTTTT. This translates into CASSVAGKRVEKLFF.

This chain uses TRBV6-5 with TRBJ2-7; 8 bases align to TRBD2. Looked up from germline, CDR1 is MNHEY and CDR2 is SVGAGI. J lost 0 bases, V lost 11 bases, and 6 bases had no gene match. This CDR3 is built from 13 residues. The CDR3 sequence: CAGQRGISYEQYF. The CDR3 nucleotides are TGTGCCGGACAGCGGGGGATCTCCTACGAGCAGTACTTC.

This chain joins TRBV6-4 and TRBJ2-3; D remains ambiguous. Germline loops: CDR1 MRHNA, CDR2 SNTAGT. The CDR3 contains 14 residues. Trimming removed 4 bases at V and 5 bases at J, with 13 bases between. The CDR3 loop is CASSGNLGGDTQYF. Here the CDR3 DNA reads TGTGCCAGCAGTGGAAATCTAGGTGGAGATACGCAGTATTTT.

V gene TRBV4-3 combines with J gene TRBJ1-6, with a weak D call TRBD1 (6 bases). CDR1 LGHNA and CDR2 YSLEER come from the germline V gene. V was shortened by 3 bases and J by 9 bases, with 15 bases between the two germline ends. The CDR3 has 15 amino acids. CDR3 amino acids: CASSQSTGYGSPLHF. The CDR3 nucleotides are TGCGCCAGCAGCCAGTCCACAGGGTACGGTTCACCCCTCCACTTT.

The chain couples TRBV28 to TRBJ1-2, with TRBD1 matching over 11 bases. The J segment lost 8 bases and the V segment lost 4 bases, leaving 9 bases of the junction unmatched. Germline loops: CDR1 MDHEN, CDR2 SYDVKM. This CDR3 region has 15 residues. The CDR3 coding sequence is TGTGCCAGCAGTTCCCGGGACAGGGGGTTGGCGGGCTACACCTTC. Translating it yields CASSSRDRGLAGYTF.

The rearrangement joins TRBV6-2 or TRBV6-3 to TRBJ2-7, with D maybe TRBD1 (6 bases). There are 13 residues in the CDR3. CDR1 and CDR2 (germline): MNHEY, SVGEGT. With 2 bases removed from V and 6 bases from J, the gap between germline ends came to 11 bases. The CDR3 DNA is TGTGCCAGCAGTTACACAGGGACACTCGAGCAGTACTTC. As protein: CASSYTGTLEQYF.

This clone was picked up a small number of times. V gene TRBV6-4 combines with J gene TRBJ2-2; 12 nucleotides agree with TRBD2. This CDR3 spans 15 amino acids. Germline V gene lookup returns CDR1 MRHNA and CDR2 SNTAGT. V gave up 6 bases and J gave up 5 bases; unmatched junction bases: 4. This CDR3 reads CASSPGTSGTGELFF. The DNA of the CDR3 is TGTGCCAGCAGCCCCGGGACTAGCGGGACCGGGGAGCTGTTTTTT.

The chain combines TRBV5-1 with TRBJ2-1; 11 bases map to TRBD2. J lost 5 bases, V lost 3 bases, and 7 bases had no gene match. The V gene's germline CDR1 is SGHRS and CDR2 YFSETQ. The CDR3 runs to 16 residues. In nucleotides, the CDR3 is TGCGCCAGCAGCTACCCCGGGACTAGCGGACACAATGAGCAGTTCTTC. It codes for CASSYPGTSGHNEQFF.

V gene TRBV7-6 combines with J gene TRBJ2-2, with D possibly TRBD1 on 7 matching bases. From germline, CDR1 is SGHVS and CDR2 FNYEAQ. The V and J ends lost 5 bases and 3 bases respectively, with 13 bases between them. The CDR3 is made up of 15 amino acids. The DNA of the CDR3 is TGTGCCAGCAGCCCCAGGGGGGTTGACACCGGGGAGCTGTTTTTT. It yields the protein CASSPRGVDTGELFF.

This chain uses TRBV19 with TRBJ1-5, with 7 bases fitting TRBD1. CDR1 is LNHDA and CDR2 is SQIVND in the germline V gene (reference sequence). The CDR3 is 16 residues long. Trimming cost V 4 bases and J 2 bases; bases outside gene matches: 8. CDR3 sequence (DNA): TGTGCCAGTAGTACGGTGTACAGGGGAGGCAATCAGCCCCAGCATTTT. It is translated as CASSTVYRGGNQPQHF.

To note about this clone: Other DNA sequences within the sample encode an identical CDR3. CDR3 loop: CASSPSYNEQFF. In nucleotides, the CDR3 is TGTGCCAGCAGTCCGTCCTACAATGAGCAGTTCTTC. J is TRBJ2-1 and V is TRBV7-2; no firm D call. This CDR3 contains 12 residues. The germline V and J ends were trimmed by 6 bases and 1 base, with 4 bases remaining between them. Germline values: CDR1 SGHTA, CDR2 FQGNSA.